This T cell receptor (beta chain) came from a study of beta chain features in type 1 diabetes (dated by TCRdb to 2017 to 2018). Regarding the research as a whole: Mean age, gender distribution, total cell number and subset yield did not differ between patients and healthy donors. A total of 100 million to 110 million sorted cells were examined across all samples, and a strong correlation was observed between cell number per subset and RNA yield. In the study, TCRB repertoires of sorted circulating CD4+ T cell subsets from recently diagnosed type 1 diabetes patients were compared with those of matched healthy donors. Naive and central memory subsets were obtained from all 30 or so donors, but regulatory and stem cell-like memory subsets were isolated from only 8 patients and roughly eight healthy donors. Overall results and qualifications from the work: Because cDNA was sequenced instead of genomic DNA, highly expressing activated cells could be over-represented, though the groups showed no difference in activation or CD3 levels. In all four CD4+ subsets, TCRB CDR3 length was moderately but significantly shorter in type 1 diabetes patients. HLA sub-analyses involved small numbers of individuals, so any influence of HLA type on TCRB rearrangement remained unresolved. Naive, central memory and regulatory TCRB repertoires appeared to be more alike among patients than among healthy donors. At VDJ recombination sites, type 1 diabetes patients had fewer insertions and more deleted nucleotides, which implies abnormalities in thymic rearrangement. Shorter templates might be favored by PCR, yet because patient and control samples were amplified and corrected together, any such skew would affect both groups equally.

The entire amount of isolated RNA was reverse transcribed using the High Capacity cDNA Reverse Transcription Kit, so the sequenced TCRB transcripts were expressed ones. Naive, central memory and regulatory T cell samples underwent deep immunoSEQ sequencing, averaging roughly 3.5 million total reads per sample. Sorted cells were lysed in RLT buffer, and RNA was extracted using DNase-treated RNeasy Micro or Mini kits according to cell number. To prevent cross-contamination, every cell subset was processed on its own, while patient and healthy donor samples were processed together. Using the immunoSEQ multiplex PCR, TCRB sequences were amplified from cDNA into 87-bp fragments spanning the CDR3 region. Sequencing of the amplicons was performed on the Illumina HiSeq platform. Regarding the original processing steps: PCR bias was corrected computationally using synthetic template baselines, and reads within Hamming distance 2 were collapsed, with unmergeable singletons discarded. By aligning reads against IMGT, V, D and J genes, CDR3 length, and insertions or deletions at six rearrangement sites were assigned. Within each subset, clonotype counts were normalized to sorted cell number, after which true diversity and Gini coefficients were computed with the tcR R package. The overlap coefficient, calculated on TCRB nucleotide sequences, was used to quantify repertoire sharing. As a proxy for the pre-selection repertoire, out-of-frame TCRB sequences from naive cells were analyzed. This immuneACCESS table, as held by TCRdb, lists in-frame sequences with V and J called but not all clones. Of the missing ones, under half trace to an unresolved V gene in checked studies; the others have no known cause. V, J and clone size derive from that table, while D and trimming were established from the DNA sequence. The sample contains a few hundred thousand clones, over 9.5% of them found a single time. The ten largest make up over 0.008% of the sample.

Each donor gave one peripheral blood draw, roughly 120 mL on average, collected into heparinised tubes. A BD FACSAria II was used to sort naive, central memory, regulatory and stem cell-like memory CD4+ T cells with a panel that included CD45RO, CCR7, CD25, CD127, CD95 and CD27. Purity was above 95% for every sorted population. PBMCs were isolated right away by Lymphoprep density gradient centrifugation and were stained directly, without culture. Samples were stained and sorted in pairs, with one healthy donor and one patient per experiment, so that batch effects were minimized. The CDR3 spans 16 residues, from the cysteine through the phenylalanine. Only the CDR3 portion is preserved as DNA: 48 bases, with reading frame beginning at the first base. The germline V and J ends show losses of 7 bases and 2 bases respectively, and no gene match explains 13 bases of the junction. The CDR1 and CDR2 encoded by the germline V gene are WSHSY and SAAADI.

This clone came up a few times. Its antigen is currently not known. There are no base qualities to consult, and no much larger clone falls within one base. The V and J segments used are TRBV10-2 and TRBJ2-5, with 7 junctional bases fitting TRBD1. The sample comprised naive CD4+ T cells from blood. The cell subset or site label for this specimen denotes: true naive CD4+ T cells. The TCR comes from a woman aged 18 to 35 with type 1 diabetes. CDR3 protein: CASTGQSFYQQETQYF. The DNA sequence reads TGCGCCAGCACGGGACAGTCCTTCTACCAACAAGAGACCCAGTACTTC.